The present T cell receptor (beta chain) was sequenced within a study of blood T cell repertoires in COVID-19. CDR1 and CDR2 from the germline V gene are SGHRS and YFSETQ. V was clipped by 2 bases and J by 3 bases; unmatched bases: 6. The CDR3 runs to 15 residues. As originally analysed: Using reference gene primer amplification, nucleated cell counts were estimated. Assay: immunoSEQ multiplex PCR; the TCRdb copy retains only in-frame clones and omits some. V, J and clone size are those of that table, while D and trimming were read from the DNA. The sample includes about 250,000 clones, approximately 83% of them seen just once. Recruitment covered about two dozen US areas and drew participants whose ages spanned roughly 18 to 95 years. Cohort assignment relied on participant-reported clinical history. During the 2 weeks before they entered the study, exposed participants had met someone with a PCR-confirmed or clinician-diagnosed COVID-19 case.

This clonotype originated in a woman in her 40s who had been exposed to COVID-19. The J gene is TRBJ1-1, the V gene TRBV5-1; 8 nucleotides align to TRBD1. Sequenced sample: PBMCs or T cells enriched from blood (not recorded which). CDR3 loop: CASSFTGTGDTEAFF. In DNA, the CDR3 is TGCGCCAGCAGCTTTACCGGGACAGGTGACACTGAAGCTTTCTTT.